Listed here are 20 T cell receptor beta chains from one sample, sequenced in a study of blood T cell repertoires in COVID-19 (dated by TCRdb to 2018 to 2020). Library preparation used the immunoSEQ multiplex PCR assay. The immuneACCESS repertoire file appears here via TCRdb, limited to in-frame rearrangements. These files lack a portion of the clones; in checked studies, under half of the deficit traces to unresolved V genes, and the cause of the others is not known. In all, the sample holds about 190,000 clones, and approximately 90% of those were seen once. Clones ranked in the top ten supply 5.5% to 7% of the sample. The sample comprised peripheral blood. Receptor source: a man between 40 and 49 years old with active or convalescent COVID-19.

This chain joins TRBV19 and TRBJ1-5, with a possible D match to TRBD1 (6 bases). CDR1 and CDR2 from the germline V gene are LNHDA and SQIVND (reference sequence). This CDR3 is built from 16 residues. The V end lost 5 bases, the J end lost 0 bases, and 14 bases lay between the germline ends. The CDR3 loop is CASSPRDRYSNQPQHF. For the CDR3, the DNA is TGTGCCAGTAGTCCCAGAGACAGGTATAGCAATCAGCCCCAGCATTTT.

Only one count was recorded for this clone. This chain connects TRBV6-4 to TRBJ2-3; 11 bases match TRBD2. CDR1 MRHNA and CDR2 SNTAGT come from the germline V gene. Unmatched junction bases numbered 5, after V lost 3 bases and J lost 6 bases. The CDR3 contains 15 residues. CDR3 DNA: TGTGCCAGCAGTGAGGATAGCGGGGGGGCTGATACGCAGTATTTT. It translates to CASSEDSGGADTQYF.

The chain has TRBV14 and TRBJ1-6; tentative D call: TRBD1 (5 bases). V gave up 4 bases and J gave up 5 bases, with 21 bases separating them. The CDR3 loop spans 18 amino acids. From germline, CDR1 is SGHDN and CDR2 FVKESK. The chain's CDR3 is CASSLSPFGGTNNSPLHF. Here the CDR3 DNA reads TGTGCCAGCAGCCTTAGTCCCTTCGGAGGGACTAATAATTCACCCCTCCACTTT. Complete variable domain (other parts from reference TRBV14 and TRBJ1-6): EAGVTQFPSHSVIEKGQTVTLRCDPISGHDNLYWYRRVMGKEIKFLLHFVKESKQDESGMPNNRFLAERTGGTYSTLKVQPAELEDSGVYFCASSLSPFGGTNNSPLHFGNGTRLTVT.

A single count supports this clone. CDR3 region: CASSWKGTSGGYNEQFF. The CDR3 DNA is TGTGCCAGCAGCTGGAAAGGGACTAGCGGGGGCTACAATGAGCAGTTCTTC. The chain joins TRBV11-2 to TRBJ2-1, with 14 bases matching TRBD2. The CDR3 length is 17 residues. Germline loops: CDR1 SGHAT, CDR2 FQNNGV. The ends lost 4 bases at V and 3 bases at J; junction bases unmatched: 5.

V and J are TRBV5-6 and TRBJ2-1; TRBD2 aligns across 7 bases. The ends lost 4 bases at V and 9 bases at J; junction bases unmatched: 7. The germline V gene has CDR1 SGHDT and CDR2 YYEEEE. This CDR3 spans 13 amino acids. As DNA, the CDR3 is TGTGCCAGCAGCGCGGTTGGGGAGGGTGAGCAGTTCTTC. This encodes CASSAVGEGEQFF.

The sample holds a few counts of this clone. The V gene is TRBV2, the J gene TRBJ1-2; TRBD1 is a possible D gene (5 bases). Between the trimmed V and J ends, which lost 6 bases and 4 bases, there was a span of 15 bases. The germline gives CDR1 SNHLY, CDR2 FYNNEI. CDR3 length equals 14 residues. The CDR3 DNA sequence: TGTGCCAGCAGCGCCGGGACTCCTCTCTATGGCTACACCTTC. Its translation is CASSAGTPLYGYTF.

This clone ranks as medium-sized (0.01 to 0.1%). The chain combines TRBV7-9 with TRBJ2-1, with 7 positions matching TRBD1. Germline CDR1 SEHNR, CDR2 FQNEAQ (reference sequence). CDR3 length: 15 amino acids. The V and J ends lost 5 bases and 4 bases, in that order; junction bases with no gene match: 8. CDR3 sequence: CASSPEQGIYNEQFF. CDR3 DNA sequence: TGTGCCAGCAGCCCCGAACAGGGGATTTACAATGAGCAGTTCTTC.

V gene TRBV9 combines with J gene TRBJ1-3, with D maybe TRBD1 (6 bases). The CDR3 has 16 residues. The V gene lost 2 bases and the J gene lost 0 bases, with 12 bases spanning the gap. Looked up from germline, CDR1 is SGDLS and CDR2 is YYNGEE. This CDR3 reads CASSVAGDNSGNTIYF. The DNA of the CDR3 is TGTGCCAGCAGCGTTGCAGGGGACAACTCTGGAAACACCATATATTTT.

This clone was recorded only once. The chain employs TRBV7-2 and TRBJ2-7; weak D call: TRBD1 (5 bases). V gave up 1 base and J gave up 3 bases, with 10 bases separating them. Looked up from germline, CDR1 is SGHTA and CDR2 is FQGNSA. This CDR3 region has 14 residues. CDR3 nucleotides: TGTGCCAGCAGCTTAGGTGGCAGGGACTACGAGCAGTACTTC. Translated, it gives CASSLGGRDYEQYF. Looking up the rest from reference TRBV7-2 and TRBJ2-7 gives the full variable domain: GAGVSQSPSNKVTEKGKDVELRCDPISGHTALYWYRQSLGQGLEFLIYFQGNSAPDKSGLPSDRFSAERTGGSVSTLTIQRTQQEDSAVYLCASSLGGRDYEQYFGPGTRLTVT.

The CDR3 is CASSLAPQGSPLHF. For the CDR3, the DNA is TGTGCCAGCAGCTTGGCCCCACAGGGTTCACCCCTCCACTTT. This rearrangement joins TRBV5-6 to TRBJ1-6; D perhaps matches TRBD1 (6 bases). Deletions cut 0 bases from V and 9 bases from J, with 10 bases between. Germline V gene lookup returns CDR1 SGHDT and CDR2 YYEEEE. The CDR3 length is 14 residues.

This rearrangement joins TRBV5-6 to TRBJ1-6, with TRBD1 matching over 10 bases. After removal of 0 bases from V and 6 bases from J, the junction contained 6 bases not matched to a gene. Germline loops: CDR1 SGHDT, CDR2 YYEEEE. CDR3 length: 17 residues. For the CDR3, the DNA is TGTGCCAGCAGCTTGGTTGTCGGGACAGGGGTTAATTCACCCCTCCACTTT. Its protein is CASSLVVGTGVNSPLHF.

The CDR3 loop reads CASRLDRLSEAFF. In DNA, the CDR3 is TGTGCCAGCAGACTAGACAGGCTGTCTGAAGCTTTCTTT. This chain joins TRBV7-8 and TRBJ1-1; TRBD1 is a possible D gene (6 bases). The length of the CDR3 is 13 residues. V was clipped by 6 bases and J by 6 bases, with 14 bases between them. Germline CDR1 and CDR2: SGHVS and FQNEAQ. The variable domain in full, with the rest retrieved from reference TRBV7-8 and TRBJ1-1, is GAGVSQSPRYKVAKRGQDVALRCDPISGHVSLFWYQQALGQGPEFLTYFQNEAQLDKSGLPSDRFFAERPEGSVSTLKIQRTQQEDSAVYLCASRLDRLSEAFFGQGTRLTVV.

The table lists this clone with a count of one. Other DNA sequences in this specimen translate into the identical CDR3. CDR3 coding DNA: TGTGCCAGCAGCTTAGGCACAGGTACCGGGGAGCTGTTTTTT. Protein product: CASSLGTGTGELFF. The chain carries TRBV7-9 and TRBJ2-2, with D possibly matching TRBD1 (5 bases). V lost 1 base to trimming and J lost 5 bases, with 8 bases between them. This CDR3 comprises 14 residues. Germline V CDR1 and CDR2: SEHNR, FQNEAQ (reference sequence). Together with reference TRBV7-9 and TRBJ2-2, the CDR3 gives the full variable domain: DTGVSQNPRHKITKRGQNVTFRCDPISEHNRLYWYRQTLGQGPEFLTYFQNEAQLEKSRLLSDRFSAERPKGSFSTLEIQRTEQGDSAMYLCASSLGTGTGELFFGEGSRLTVL.

This sequence joins TRBV5-1 and TRBJ1-1, with 7 bases lining up with TRBD1. The trim removed 6 bases at V and 4 bases at J, leaving 6 bases unmatched. CDR1 and CDR2 from the germline V gene are SGHRS and YFSETQ. This CDR3 comprises 13 residues. The DNA for the CDR3 is TGCGCCAGCAACAATCAGGGGGGCACTGAAGCTTTCTTT. This gives the protein CASNNQGGTEAFF. Supplemented by reference TRBV5-1 and TRBJ1-1, the full variable domain reads KAGVTQTPRYLIKTRGQQVTLSCSPISGHRSVSWYQQTPGQGLQFLFEYFSETQRNKGNFPGRFSGRQFSNSRSEMNVSTLELGDSALYLCASNNQGGTEAFFGQGTRLTVV.

The chain has TRBV6-5 and TRBJ2-7; 13 bases align to TRBD2. The CDR3 is 16 residues long. Germline V CDR1 and CDR2: MNHEY, SVGAGI. J lost 3 bases, V lost 2 bases, and 4 bases had no gene match. CDR3 nucleotides: TGTGCCAGCAGTTACAGACTAGCGGGAGGAAGCTACGAGCAGTACTTC. As protein: CASSYRLAGGSYEQYF.

This clone was detected only once. The chain joins TRBV12-5 to TRBJ1-4, with TRBD1 matching over 8 bases. The CDR3 totals 20 residues. Germline V gene lookup returns CDR1 LGHNT and CDR2 FRNRAP. Trimming removed 1 base from V and 7 bases from J; junction bases left unmatched: 20. The CDR3 is CASGLALGQARRSFSEKLFF. The CDR3 DNA sequence: TGTGCTAGTGGTTTGGCGTTGGGACAGGCTAGGCGTTCATTCAGTGAAAAACTGTTTTTT.

The chain has TRBV7-6 and TRBJ1-5, with 7 bases lining up with TRBD1. The trim removed 6 bases at V and 5 bases at J, leaving 10 bases unmatched. The CDR3 loop spans 15 amino acids. The germline CDR1 and CDR2 sequences are SGHVS and FNYEAQ. This CDR3 reads CASSRGQNNDQPQHF. DNA for the CDR3: TGTGCCAGCAGTCGGGGACAGAATAATGATCAGCCCCAGCATTTT.

The genes are TRBV28 and TRBJ1-2; weak D call: TRBD1 (6 bases). Trimming removed 2 bases from V and 4 bases from J, with 14 bases in between. This CDR3 spans 15 amino acids. In germline, CDR1 is MDHEN, CDR2 SYDVKM. As DNA, the CDR3 is TGTGCCAGCAGTTTAGGTCAGGGGCTCCCCTATGGCTACACCTTC. Translating it yields CASSLGQGLPYGYTF.

This rearrangement joins TRBV5-8 to TRBJ1-6; no clear D. CDR1 is SGHTS, CDR2 YDEGEE, per germline. V lost 0 bases to trimming and J lost 5 bases, with 6 bases between them. The CDR3 has 14 residues. This CDR3 reads CASSLGRNNSPLHF. The CDR3 nucleotides are TGTGCCAGCAGCTTGGGCAGAAATAATTCACCCCTCCACTTT. Drawing the rest from reference TRBV5-8 and TRBJ1-6, the complete variable domain is EAGVTQSPTHLIKTRGQQATLRCSPISGHTSVYWYQQALGLGLQFLLWYDEGEERNRGNFPPRFSGRQFPNYSSELNVNALELEDSALYLCASSLGRNNSPLHFGNGTRLTVT.

The V gene is TRBV7-2, the J gene TRBJ1-6, with a tentative D call TRBD1 (5 bases). This CDR3 is 15 amino acids long. Looked up from germline, CDR1 is SGHTA and CDR2 is FQGNSA. V was trimmed by 1 base and J by 6 bases, leaving 10 bases between them. CDR3 region: CASSLGGGTNSPLHF. The CDR3 region has the DNA TGTGCCAGCAGCTTAGGGGGCGGGACTAATTCACCCCTCCACTTT.